This TCR beta chain was observed in a study of OX40 agonist ivuxolimab in advanced cancers. Data came from immunoSEQ multiplex PCR; TCRdb stores just in-frame clones and leaves some out. The data contain 69,000 or so clones, roughly four fifths of them singletons. The receptor was isolated from an adult with an advanced solid tumor such as melanoma, head and neck, liver or kidney cancer. The sample was CD4+ or CD8+ T cells sorted from blood, taken in a trial of the OX40 agonist ivuxolimab.

The CDR3 DNA sequence: TGCGCCAGCAGCCAACGTGGCTGGATGGAGGACACAGATACGCAGTATTTT. This sequence encodes CASSQRGWMEDTDTQYF. This chain joins TRBV4-1 and TRBJ2-3; weak D call: TRBD2 (5 bases). The CDR3 consists of 17 residues. V was trimmed by 2 bases and J by 2 bases, leaving 17 bases between them. Germline assignment: CDR1 MGHRA and CDR2 YSYEKL.